Listed below are T cell receptor beta chains from one sample, sequenced in a study of shared clonotypes between healthy human individuals. Using immunoSEQ multiplex PCR, the repertoire was profiled, and TCRdb retains in-frame clones only, with some absent. In the table there are more than 2 million clones, 85% to 95% of which are singletons. The sequenced sample consisted of naive CD4+ T cells sorted from blood. All receptors derive from a man aged 18 to 30 in good health. Both conserved end residues are part of each CDR3. The D gene is left open where the match is weak. Clone size, where shown, is once, few, many, or a class for clones that have expanded.

>14|-|TRBJ2-7|-|TRBV7-2
CASSLGGAPYEQYF
TGTGCCAGCAGCTTAGGCGGGGCCCCCTACGAGCAGTACTTC
>15|TRBD1|TRBJ2-7|-|TRBV5-1
CASSTLAGQGYEQYF
TGCGCCAGCAGCACGCTTGCGGGACAGGGCTACGAGCAGTACTTC
>16|-|TRBJ1-2|-|TRBV5-1
CASSLDSGTGDYGYTF
TGCGCCAGCAGCTTGGATTCGGGGACGGGAGACTATGGCTACACCTTC
>15|-|TRBJ1-1|-|TRBV2
CASSARERTNTEAFF
TGTGCCAGCAGTGCGAGGGAAAGGACGAACACTGAAGCTTTCTTT
>16|-|TRBJ2-1|-|TRBV6-6
CASSYSIGVLINEQFF
TGTGCCAGCAGTTACTCGATCGGGGTATTGATCAATGAGCAGTTCTTC
>15|-|TRBJ2-2|-|TRBV7-6
CASSLWESSTGELFF
TGTGCCAGCAGCTTGTGGGAGTCCTCAACCGGGGAGCTGTTTTTT
>14|-|TRBJ1-6|-|TRBV6-1
CASSEGVANSPLHF
TGTGCCAGCAGTGAAGGGGTAGCTAATTCACCCCTCCACTTT
>14|TRBD1|TRBJ1-6|-|TRBV6-6
CASTMTGRNSPLHF
TGTGCCAGCACCATGACAGGGCGAAATTCACCCCTCCACTTT
>15|-|TRBJ2-3|-|TRBV4-3
CASSQDRVGTDTQYF
TGCGCCAGCAGCCAAGACAGGGTGGGCACAGATACGCAGTATTTT
>12|-|TRBJ2-2|-|TRBV9
CASKGSGGELFF
TGTGCCAGCAAAGGAAGTGGCGGGGAGCTGTTTTTT
>14|-|TRBJ1-5|-|TRBV18
CASSPLPWGQPQHF
TGTGCCAGCTCACCTCTGCCCTGGGGGCAGCCCCAGCATTTT
>16|-|TRBJ1-4|-|TRBV7-9
CASSPRQVRENEKLFF
TGTGCCAGCAGCCCCCGACAAGTCAGAGAGAATGAAAAACTGTTTTTT
>12|-|TRBJ1-1|-|TRBV30
CAWRARNTEAFF
TGTGCCTGGAGAGCAAGGAACACTGAAGCTTTCTTT
>19|TRBD1|TRBJ2-5|-|TRBV4-3
CASSQATPPGTGASETQYF
TGCGCCAGCAGCCAAGCGACTCCACCCGGGACAGGGGCCTCGGAGACCCAGTACTTC
>16|-|TRBJ2-1|-|TRBV5-4
CASSLKTPSSYNEQFF
TGTGCCAGCAGCCTAAAAACACCCAGCTCCTACAATGAGCAGTTCTTC
>13|TRBD2|TRBJ2-3|-|TRBV6-1
CASRELATDTQYF
TGTGCCAGCAGAGAACTAGCGACAGATACGCAGTATTTT
>15|TRBD2|TRBJ2-1|-|TRBV29-1
CSVLPGLAGENEQFF
TGCAGCGTTTTACCGGGACTAGCGGGGGAAAATGAGCAGTTCTTC
>15|-|TRBJ1-1|-|TRBV10-3
CAISLGGQRNTEAFF
TGTGCCATCAGTTTAGGGGGACAAAGGAACACTGAAGCTTTCTTT
>15|TRBD2|TRBJ2-2|-|TRBV5-1
CASNAIAGTPGELFF
TGCGCCAGCAACGCGATAGCGGGAACCCCCGGGGAGCTGTTTTTT
>15|-|TRBJ2-5|-|TRBV11-2
CASSLGIGNQETQYF
TGTGCCAGCAGCCTGGGGATAGGGAACCAAGAGACCCAGTACTTC
>14|-|TRBJ1-4|-|TRBV30
CAWSVIQGKGKLFF
TGTGCCTGGAGTGTAATTCAGGGGAAAGGAAAACTGTTTTTT
>14|TRBD1|TRBJ1-5|-|TRBV10-3
CAIGQVDSNQPQHF
TGTGCCATAGGACAGGTCGATAGCAATCAGCCCCAGCATTTT
>15|-|TRBJ1-5|-|TRBV5-1
CASSLMDPSSQPQHF
TGCGCCAGCAGCTTGATGGATCCCTCCAGTCAGCCCCAGCATTTT
>15|-|TRBJ2-2|-|TRBV30
CAWSVPGANTGELFF
TGTGCCTGGAGTGTACCGGGGGCGAACACCGGGGAGCTGTTTTTT
>13|TRBD1|TRBJ1-4|once|TRBV28
CASSWTGGIKLFF
TGTGCCAGCAGTTGGACAGGGGGCATAAAACTGTTTTTT
>14|-|TRBJ1-1|-|TRBV19
CASSMVGTPTEAFF
TGTGCCAGTAGTATGGTAGGGACTCCCACTGAAGCTTTCTTT
>16|-|TRBJ1-5|-|TRBV28
CASSHLQQVGNQPQHF
TGTGCCAGCAGTCACCTACAGCAGGTGGGCAATCAGCCCCAGCATTTT
>16|TRBD2|TRBJ2-7|once|TRBV5-6
CASSLSRRGVLYEQYF
TGTGCCAGCAGCCTATCTAGGCGGGGGGTTCTCTACGAGCAGTACTTC
>17|-|TRBJ1-3|-|TRBV11-1
CASSLDGNRLSGNTIYF
TGTGCCAGCAGCTTAGATGGGAACCGTCTCTCTGGAAACACCATATATTTT
>15|-|TRBJ2-2|-|TRBV10-3
CAISQSDRNTGELFF
TGTGCCATCAGCCAGTCCGACAGGAACACCGGGGAGCTGTTTTTT
>16|TRBD1|TRBJ1-2|-|TRBV28
CASSLPPGGGTYGYTF
TGTGCCAGCAGCCTCCCTCCAGGGGGCGGTACGTATGGCTACACCTTC
>17|-|TRBJ1-5|-|TRBV28
CASSLNRWEYSNQPQHF
TGTGCCAGCAGTTTGAACAGGTGGGAATATAGCAATCAGCCCCAGCATTTT